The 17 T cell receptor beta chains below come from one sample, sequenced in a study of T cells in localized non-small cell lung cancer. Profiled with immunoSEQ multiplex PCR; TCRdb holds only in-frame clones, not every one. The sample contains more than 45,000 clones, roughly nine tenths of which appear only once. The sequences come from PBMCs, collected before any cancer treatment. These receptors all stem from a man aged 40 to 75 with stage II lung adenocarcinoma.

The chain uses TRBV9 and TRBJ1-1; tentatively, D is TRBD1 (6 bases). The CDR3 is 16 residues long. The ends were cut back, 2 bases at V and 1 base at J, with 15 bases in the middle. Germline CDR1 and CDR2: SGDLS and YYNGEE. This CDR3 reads CASSVGQGGGNTEAFF. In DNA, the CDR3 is TGTGCCAGCAGCGTTGGGCAGGGAGGGGGGAACACTGAAGCTTTCTTT.

The CDR3 DNA is TGTGCCAGCAACCTTCTACCGGGACAGGGGACCGGGGAGCTGTTTTTT. Amino acids: CASNLLPGQGTGELFF. This chain joins TRBV2 and TRBJ2-2, with TRBD1 matching over 10 bases. The V gene end was trimmed by 7 bases and the J gene end by 5 bases; junction bases not matched to a gene: 10. Germline values: CDR1 SNHLY, CDR2 FYNNEI. The CDR3 is made up of 16 amino acids.

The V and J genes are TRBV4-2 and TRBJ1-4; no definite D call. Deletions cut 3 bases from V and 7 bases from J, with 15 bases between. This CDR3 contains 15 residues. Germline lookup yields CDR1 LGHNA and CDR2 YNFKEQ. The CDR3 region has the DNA TGTGCCAGCAGCCAGGAATCTTTAGTGGCTGAAAAACTGTTTTTT. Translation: CASSQESLVAEKLFF.

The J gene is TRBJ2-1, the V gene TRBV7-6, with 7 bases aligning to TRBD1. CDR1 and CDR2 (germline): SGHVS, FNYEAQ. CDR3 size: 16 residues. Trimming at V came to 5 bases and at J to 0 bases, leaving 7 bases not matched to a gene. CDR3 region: CASSKRQGSSYNEQFF. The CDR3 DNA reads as TGTGCCAGCAGCAAACGACAGGGAAGCTCCTACAATGAGCAGTTCTTC.

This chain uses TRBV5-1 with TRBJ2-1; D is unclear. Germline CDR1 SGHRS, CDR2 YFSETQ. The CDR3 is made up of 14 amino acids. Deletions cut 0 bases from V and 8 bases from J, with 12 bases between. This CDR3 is CASSLGGTEDEQFF. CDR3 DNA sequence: TGCGCCAGCAGCTTGGGCGGTACTGAGGATGAGCAGTTCTTC.

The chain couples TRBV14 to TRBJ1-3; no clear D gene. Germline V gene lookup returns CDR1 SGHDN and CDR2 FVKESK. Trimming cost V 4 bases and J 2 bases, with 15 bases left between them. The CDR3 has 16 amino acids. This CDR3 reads CASSPYYRSAGNTIYF. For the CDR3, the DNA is TGTGCCAGCAGCCCCTACTACAGATCAGCTGGAAACACCATATATTTT.

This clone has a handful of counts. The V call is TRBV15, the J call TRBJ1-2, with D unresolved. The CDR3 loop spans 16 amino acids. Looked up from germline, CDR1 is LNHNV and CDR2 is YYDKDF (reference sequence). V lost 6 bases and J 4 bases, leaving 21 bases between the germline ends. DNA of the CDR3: TGTGCCACCAGTTTTCCTCCCTCGGGAGGGAGCTATGGCTACACCTTC. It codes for CATSFPPSGGSYGYTF.

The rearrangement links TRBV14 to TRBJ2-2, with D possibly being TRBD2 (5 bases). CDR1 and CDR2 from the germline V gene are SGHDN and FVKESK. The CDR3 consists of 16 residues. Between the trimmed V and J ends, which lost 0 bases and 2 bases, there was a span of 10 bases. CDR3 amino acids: CASSQDPDFNTGELFF. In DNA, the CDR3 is TGTGCCAGCAGCCAAGACCCGGACTTTAACACCGGGGAGCTGTTTTTT.

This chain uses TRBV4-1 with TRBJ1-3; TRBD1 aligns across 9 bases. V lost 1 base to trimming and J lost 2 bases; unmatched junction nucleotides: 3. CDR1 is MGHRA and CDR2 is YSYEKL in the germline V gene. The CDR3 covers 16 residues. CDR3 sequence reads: CASSQVNRGPGNTIYF. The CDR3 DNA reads TGCGCCAGCAGCCAAGTAAACAGGGGGCCTGGAAACACCATATATTTT.

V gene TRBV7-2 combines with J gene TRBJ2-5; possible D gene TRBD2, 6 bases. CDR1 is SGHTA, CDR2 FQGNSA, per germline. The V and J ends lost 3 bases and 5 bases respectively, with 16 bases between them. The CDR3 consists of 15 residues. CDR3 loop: CASSFTSQGGETQYF. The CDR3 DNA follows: TGTGCCAGCAGCTTCACCTCCCAGGGAGGCGAGACCCAGTACTTC.

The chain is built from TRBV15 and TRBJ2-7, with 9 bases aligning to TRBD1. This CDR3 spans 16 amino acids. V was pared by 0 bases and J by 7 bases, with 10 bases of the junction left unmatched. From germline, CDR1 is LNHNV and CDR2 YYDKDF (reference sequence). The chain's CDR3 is CATSRDQGQGGSEQYV. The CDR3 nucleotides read TGTGCCACCAGCAGAGATCAGGGACAGGGAGGAAGTGAGCAGTACGTC.

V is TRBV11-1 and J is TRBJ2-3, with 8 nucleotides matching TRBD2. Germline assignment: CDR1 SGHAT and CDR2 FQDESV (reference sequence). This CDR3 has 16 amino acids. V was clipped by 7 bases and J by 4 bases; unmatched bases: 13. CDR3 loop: CASTDRGLAAADTQYF. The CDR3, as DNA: TGTGCCAGCACCGACCGAGGACTAGCCGCCGCAGATACGCAGTATTTT.

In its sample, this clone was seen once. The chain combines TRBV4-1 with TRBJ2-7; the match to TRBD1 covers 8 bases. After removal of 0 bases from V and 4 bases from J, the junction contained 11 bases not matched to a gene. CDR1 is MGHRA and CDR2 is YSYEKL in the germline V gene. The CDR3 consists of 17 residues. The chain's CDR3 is CASSQEGEADRVYEQYF. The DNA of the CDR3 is TGCGCCAGCAGCCAAGAGGGGGAGGCGGACAGGGTATACGAGCAGTACTTC.

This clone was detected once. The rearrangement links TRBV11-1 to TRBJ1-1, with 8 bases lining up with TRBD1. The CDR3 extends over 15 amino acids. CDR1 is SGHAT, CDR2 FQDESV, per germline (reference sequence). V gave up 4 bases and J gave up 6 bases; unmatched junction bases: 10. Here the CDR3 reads CASSSHRGKRAEAFF. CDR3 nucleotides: TGTGCCAGCAGCTCCCACAGGGGGAAGAGGGCTGAAGCTTTCTTT.

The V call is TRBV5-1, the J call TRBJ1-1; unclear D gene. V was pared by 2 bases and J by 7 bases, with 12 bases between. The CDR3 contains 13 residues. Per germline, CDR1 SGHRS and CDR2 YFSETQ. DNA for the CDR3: TGCGCCAGCAGCTTCAACTCCGAGGGTGAAGCTTTCTTT. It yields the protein CASSFNSEGEAFF.

The CDR3 DNA follows: TGTGCCAGTAGTATAGTTCAGGGGGTCTACAATGAGCAGTTCTTC. Amino acid sequence: CASSIVQGVYNEQFF. This rearrangement joins TRBV19 to TRBJ2-1; 7 positions match TRBD1. V lost 1 base, J lost 3 bases, and 3 bases stayed unmatched. Per germline, CDR1 LNHDA and CDR2 SQIVND (reference sequence). The CDR3 totals 15 residues.

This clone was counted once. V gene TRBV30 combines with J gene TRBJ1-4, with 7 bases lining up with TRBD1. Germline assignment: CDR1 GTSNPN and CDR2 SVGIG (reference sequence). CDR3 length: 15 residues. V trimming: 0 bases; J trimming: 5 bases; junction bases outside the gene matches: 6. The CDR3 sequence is CAWSVEGAGNEKLFF. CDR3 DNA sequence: TGTGCCTGGAGTGTAGAGGGGGCCGGGAATGAAAAACTGTTTTTT.